This entry lists 23 T cell receptor beta chains sequenced from one sample in a study of response to subunit inactivated influenza vaccine. TCRdb independently ran MiXCR on the RT-PCR reads; one entry per CDR3 protein. This table holds approximately 500,000 distinct CDR3 sequences, 10% to 15% found once. The input for sequencing was PBMCs from blood, taken about 6 weeks after vaccination. These receptors were collected from a man in his fifties or sixties who received an inactivated influenza vaccine.

V and J are TRBV4-3 and TRBJ2-4, with 10 bases identical to TRBD2. The CDR3 has 16 residues. V shed 0 bases and J 6 bases; nucleotides not matched to a gene: 5. Germline lookup yields CDR1 LGHNA and CDR2 YSLEER. As DNA, the CDR3 is TGCGCCAGCAGCCAAGACCTTATAGCGGGAGGAAACATTCAGTACTTC. It yields the protein CASSQDLIAGGNIQYF.

This clonotype has a handful of counts. One end of the junction fails to match germline, which may point to a read error. V gene TRBV20-1 combines with J gene TRBJ2-3, with 7 positions matching TRBD2. This CDR3 has 17 residues. Germline CDR1 and CDR2: DFQATT and SNEGSKA (reference sequence). CDR3 coding DNA: TGCTGTGCTAGGGTTATACCCGGGACTATTGGCACAGATACGCAGTATTTT. Translated, it gives CCARVIPGTIGTDTQYF.

The rearrangement joins TRBV6-2 or TRBV6-3 to TRBJ2-2; 8 bases are shared with TRBD1. J gave up 1 base and V 10 bases, and 5 bases lay outside the gene matches. This CDR3 spans 14 amino acids. Germline V gives CDR1 MNHEY, CDR2 SVGEGT. The CDR3 bases are TGTGCCACTTCGGGACAGGAGAACACCGGGGAGCTGTTTTTT. Protein: CATSGQENTGELFF.

V is TRBV24-1 and J is TRBJ2-1, with D uncertain. Per germline, CDR1 KGHDR and CDR2 SFDVKD. Trimming shortened V by 4 bases and J by 3 bases, and 6 bases separated the two germline ends. CDR3 length equals 13 residues. The CDR3 nucleotides read TGTGCCACCAGTGACAATAACTACAATGAGCAGTTCTTC. This encodes CATSDNNYNEQFF.

This clonotype has only a few counts. J is TRBJ1-1 and V is TRBV5-1; 11 nucleotides match TRBD1. Germline lookup yields CDR1 SGHRS and CDR2 YFSETQ. This CDR3 is 17 amino acids long. The V and J ends lost 4 bases and 2 bases, in that order; junction bases with no gene match: 10. In DNA, the CDR3 is TGCGCCAGCAGCGGGGACAGGGGGTTAGTGGGAAACACTGAAGCTTTCTTT. This encodes CASSGDRGLVGNTEAFF.

This clonotype was recorded a few times. The chain has TRBV20-1 and TRBJ1-4, with D possibly TRBD1 on 6 matching bases. Germline V gives CDR1 DFQATT, CDR2 SNEGSKA (reference sequence). V was pared by 1 base and J by 3 bases, with 12 bases between. CDR3 length: 15 residues. DNA of the CDR3: TGCAGTGCTAGAGGGGCTGCAGGGGCTAATGAAAAACTGTTTTTT. Translating it yields CSARGAAGANEKLFF.

In this sample, this clonotype turned up a few times. The rearrangement uses TRBV29-1 and TRBJ2-1; 7 nucleotides match TRBD2. In germline, CDR1 is SQVTM, CDR2 ANQGSEA. The CDR3 runs 13 residues. Losses at the gene ends were 2 bases for V and 6 bases for J; bases not matched to a gene: 4. CDR3 DNA: TGCAGCGTTGAAACCGGGACTACCAATGAGCAGTTCTTC. It codes for CSVETGTTNEQFF.

This clonotype has just a few counts. The chain links TRBV20-1 to TRBJ2-5; no clear D gene. Germline V gives CDR1 DFQATT, CDR2 SNEGSKA (reference sequence). The CDR3 loop spans 12 amino acids. Trimming left V 1 base short and J 2 bases short, with 5 bases between. This chain's CDR3 is CSARGEQETQYF. The CDR3, as DNA: TGCAGTGCTAGAGGAGAGCAAGAGACCCAGTACTTC.

The sample holds many counts of this clonotype. The gene calls are TRBV5-5 and TRBJ2-1, with 7 bases identical to TRBD2. V lost 5 bases, J lost 2 bases, and 7 bases stayed unmatched. Germline V gene lookup returns CDR1 SGHKS and CDR2 YYEKEE (reference sequence). This CDR3 is built from 15 residues. The CDR3 DNA sequence: TGTGCCAGCAGTTTAACGGGACTAACCTACAATGAGCAGTTCTTC. This codes for CASSLTGLTYNEQFF.

This clonotype was counted only a few times. This chain uses TRBV4-3 with TRBJ2-1; weak D call: TRBD2 (5 bases). From germline, CDR1 is LGHNA and CDR2 YSLEER. Trimming left V 3 bases short and J 6 bases short, with 21 bases between. This CDR3 comprises 17 residues. CDR3 residues: CASSHAGSVGEGNEQFF. The CDR3 DNA is TGCGCCAGCAGCCATGCCGGGTCGGTGGGAGAGGGCAATGAGCAGTTCTTC.

The rearrangement uses TRBV6-2 or TRBV6-3 and TRBJ2-7; D is tentatively TRBD1 or TRBD2 (5 bases each). The CDR3 covers 13 residues. CDR1 is MNHEY and CDR2 is SVGEGT in the germline V gene. V was clipped by 5 bases and J by 9 bases, with 17 bases between them. As DNA, the CDR3 is TGTGCCAGCAGTCCCGAGGGACGGGGTGGGCAGTACTTC. Its translation: CASSPEGRGGQYF.

At least ten counts were recorded for this clonotype. This chain links TRBV4-3 with TRBJ2-5, with 10 bases aligning to TRBD2. The CDR3 is made up of 16 amino acids. CDR1 and CDR2 (germline): LGHNA, YSLEER. Trimming cost V 4 bases and J 6 bases; bases outside gene matches: 11. The CDR3, as DNA: TGCGCCAGCAGCCCCCTATGGCCTAGCGGGGGTCAGACCCAGTACTTC. Its translation: CASSPLWPSGGQTQYF.

This clonotype was seen more than once but under ten times. V gene TRBV20-1 combines with J gene TRBJ2-3; tentative D call: TRBD2 (5 bases). The germline V gene encodes CDR1 DFQATT and CDR2 SNEGSKA (reference sequence). There are 14 residues in the CDR3. V was clipped by 3 bases and J by 2 bases, with 12 bases between them. DNA for the CDR3: TGCAGTGCTAGTATAGCGCGTCACACAGATACGCAGTATTTT. Translation gives CSASIARHTDTQYF.

This clonotype was found a few times. This CDR3 reads CASSPVGDYGYTF. The CDR3 nucleotides are TGTGCCAGCTCACCGGTCGGGGACTATGGCTACACCTTC. The rearrangement joins TRBV18 to TRBJ1-2; D gene ambiguous. V was clipped by 3 bases and J by 3 bases, with 8 bases between them. In germline, CDR1 is KGHSH, CDR2 LQKENI. There are 13 residues in the CDR3.

This clonotype has more than one count but fewer than ten. Its ends do not fully match the called genes, so a read error is possible. This chain links TRBV15 with TRBJ2-7; a possible D gene is TRBD1 (6 bases). Germline V lookup: CDR1 LNHNV, CDR2 YYDKDF (reference sequence). CDR3 length: 16 amino acids. CDR3 residues: CATRRDLLGAEYEQYF. CDR3 DNA: TGTGCCACCAGAAGAGATCTCCTGGGGGCGGAATACGAGCAGTACTTC.

This clonotype appeared a few times. The J gene is TRBJ2-3, the V gene TRBV7-2; the match to TRBD2 covers 10 bases. The V gene end was trimmed by 5 bases and the J gene end by 1 base; junction bases not matched to a gene: 9. The germline V gene has CDR1 SGHTA and CDR2 FQGNSA. The CDR3 length is 17 residues. CDR3 DNA: TGTGCCAGCAGCGCGACCTGGACTAGCGGAGGCACAGATACGCAGTATTTT. Translation: CASSATWTSGGTDTQYF.

This clonotype occurred many times. CDR3 bases: TGCAGTGCTAGAGCGAGCGGGAGGGTGGAGACCCAGTACTTC. Residues: CSARASGRVETQYF. This chain joins TRBV20-1 and TRBJ2-5; 10 positions agree with TRBD2. Germline V gene sequence: CDR1 DFQATT, CDR2 SNEGSKA (reference sequence). The CDR3 loop spans 14 amino acids. V dropped 1 base and J dropped 5; count of bases not matched to a gene: 4.

The CDR3 reads CASSRSAGTGNTGELFF. The CDR3 bases are TGCGCCAGCAGCCGATCCGCAGGGACAGGGAACACCGGGGAGCTGTTTTTT. This sequence joins TRBV5-1 and TRBJ2-2; 8 bases fit TRBD1. CDR1 is SGHRS, CDR2 YFSETQ, per germline. The CDR3 totals 17 residues. J was trimmed by 1 base and V by 4 bases; bases with no gene match: 9.

V gene TRBV5-1 combines with J gene TRBJ2-7, with TRBD1 identical over 7 bases. Germline CDR1 is SGHRS and CDR2 is YFSETQ. This CDR3 comprises 15 residues. V lost 5 bases to trimming and J lost 1 base; unmatched junction nucleotides: 9. CDR3 in DNA: TGCGCCAGCAGACCCGCGACAGGGATATCCTACGAGCAGTACTTC. Its protein is CASRPATGISYEQYF.

The chain joins TRBV3-1 to TRBJ2-1; TRBD2 matches at 8 bases. The germline V gene has CDR1 LGHDT and CDR2 YNNKEL (reference sequence). The CDR3 consists of 16 residues. V was pared by 0 bases and J by 13 bases, with 14 bases of the junction left unmatched. The CDR3 region has the DNA TGTGCCAGCAGCCAAGATCCCCCGGGACTAGTAAGCCTCCAGTTCTTC. The encoded protein is CASSQDPPGLVSLQFF.

This clonotype was detected a few times. V gene TRBV20-1 combines with J gene TRBJ1-6; 7 positions agree with TRBD1. V was clipped by 3 bases and J by 10 bases; unmatched bases: 6. CDR3 length: 13 amino acids. CDR1 and CDR2 (germline): DFQATT, SNEGSKA (reference sequence). The CDR3 here is CSASEGAPSPLHF. The CDR3 bases are TGCAGTGCTAGCGAGGGGGCCCCATCACCCCTCCACTTT.

This clonotype showed up many times. The germline gene is not matched at one end of the junction; a read error may be the cause. This sequence joins TRBV7-2 and TRBJ2-3, with D possibly TRBD2 on 7 matching bases. CDR3 size: 15 residues. CDR1 SGHTA and CDR2 FQGNSA come from the germline V gene. The CDR3 DNA follows: TGTGCCAGCAGTTTAGGAGGGGGGGGCACAGATACGCAGTATTTT. This sequence encodes CASSLGGGGTDTQYF.

This chain joins TRBV6-1 and TRBJ2-6; 7 bases map to TRBD1. After removal of 3 bases from V and 0 bases from J, the junction contained 5 bases not matched to a gene. This CDR3 region has 17 residues. Germline V gene data show CDR1 as MNHNS and CDR2 as SASEGT. The chain's CDR3 is CASSDTGVHSGANVLTF. The CDR3 nucleotides read TGTGCCAGCAGTGACACAGGGGTTCACTCTGGGGCCAACGTCCTGACTTTC.